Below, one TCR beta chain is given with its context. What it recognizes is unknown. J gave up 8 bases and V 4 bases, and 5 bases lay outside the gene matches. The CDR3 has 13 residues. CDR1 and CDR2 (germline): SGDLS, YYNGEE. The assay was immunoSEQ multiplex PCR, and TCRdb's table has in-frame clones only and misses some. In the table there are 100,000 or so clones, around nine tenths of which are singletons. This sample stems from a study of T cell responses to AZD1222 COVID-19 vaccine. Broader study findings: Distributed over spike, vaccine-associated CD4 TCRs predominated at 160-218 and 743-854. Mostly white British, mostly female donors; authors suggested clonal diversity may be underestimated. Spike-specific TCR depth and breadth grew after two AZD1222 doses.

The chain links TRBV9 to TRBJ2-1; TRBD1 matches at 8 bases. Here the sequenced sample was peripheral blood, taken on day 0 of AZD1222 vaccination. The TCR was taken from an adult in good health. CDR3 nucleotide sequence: TGTGCCAGCAGCTCGACAGGGGATCATGAGCAGTTCTTC. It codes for CASSSTGDHEQFF.